Each of the 20 T cell receptor beta chains below was sequenced from the same sample in a study of T-cell memory formation after mild COVID-19. Each CDR3 protein is one row after TCRdb ran MiXCR on the 5' RACE reads. The sample lists tens of thousands of distinct CDR3 sequences, around 6.3% seen once, with 0.79% in the top ten. The specimen was PBMCs or a T cell subset sorted from them (not recorded which). The receptors here all came from an adult who had mild COVID-19 (a few samples of this study predate the infection). Cell type and time point are not known.

The table lists this clonotype with a few counts. The rearrangement joins TRBV12-3 or TRBV12-4 to TRBJ2-5; 11 positions match TRBD2. Trimming at V came to 4 bases and at J to 4 bases, leaving 8 bases not matched to a gene. The CDR3 is 16 amino acids. The DNA of the CDR3 is TGTGCCAGCAGTTATAGCGGGAGGGCCGGGGGAGAGACCCAGTACTTC. Encoded protein: CASSYSGRAGGETQYF.

The chain has TRBV5-3 and TRBJ1-3; D remains unclear. TRBV5-3 is an open reading frame, and its role is uncertain. The CDR3 totals 11 residues. V lost 5 bases and J lost 6, with 6 bases in between. Here the CDR3 DNA reads TGTGCCAGAAGTTATTCAAACACCATATATTTT. This encodes CARSYSNTIYF.

This clonotype has a count of ten or more. The chain recombines TRBV6-5 with TRBJ1-2; D is undetermined. The CDR3 is 15 residues long. Germline V gene sequence: CDR1 MNHEY, CDR2 SVGAGI. Trimming shortened V by 0 bases and J by 3 bases, and 11 bases separated the two germline ends. The CDR3 DNA is TGTGCCAGCAGTTACTCGACTGGGCCGGACTATGGCTACACCTTC. Translating gives CASSYSTGPDYGYTF.

This chain links TRBV30 with TRBJ1-1; D remains ambiguous. The germline V and J ends were trimmed by 2 bases and 4 bases, with 11 bases remaining between them. Germline CDR1 and CDR2: GTSNPN and SVGIG (reference sequence). The CDR3 contains 13 residues. The CDR3 reads CAWSSNGGTEAFF. The CDR3 DNA is TGTGCCTGGAGTTCTAACGGTGGCACTGAAGCTTTCTTT.

This clonotype was seen a few times. The chain joins TRBV4-3 to TRBJ1-3, with D unresolved. Looked up from germline, CDR1 is LGHNA and CDR2 is YSLEER. The CDR3 length is 17 residues. Trimming took off 0 bases at V and 0 bases at J, with 12 bases between the two ends. The CDR3 protein is CASSQESPSNSGNTIYF. As DNA, the CDR3 is TGCGCCAGCAGCCAAGAATCTCCCTCTAACTCTGGAAACACCATATATTTT.

The table lists this clonotype with a few counts. V gene TRBV5-5 combines with J gene TRBJ2-1, with 10 bases that match TRBD2. J was trimmed by 7 bases and V by 3 bases; bases with no gene match: 7. The CDR3 is 15 residues long. Germline values: CDR1 SGHKS, CDR2 YYEKEE (reference sequence). The CDR3 loop is CASSSAGGFRNEQFF. CDR3 sequence (DNA): TGTGCCAGCAGCTCAGCGGGGGGGTTTAGAAATGAGCAGTTCTTC.

There are many counts of this clonotype. The gene calls are TRBV7-9 and TRBJ1-1; 9 bases map to TRBD1. V lost 0 bases and J lost 10; bases outside the gene matches: 6. The length of the CDR3 is 14 residues. Germline V gene sequence: CDR1 SEHNR, CDR2 FQNEAQ (reference sequence). The CDR3 bases are TGTGCCAGCAGCTTAGCCGGACAGGGGAATGCAGCTTTCTTT. Residues: CASSLAGQGNAAFF.

This clonotype has a count of ten or more. V is TRBV19 and J is TRBJ2-7, with 12 bases lining up with TRBD2. The ends lost 6 bases at V and 0 bases at J; junction bases unmatched: 3. CDR3 length equals 15 residues. Germline CDR1 LNHDA, CDR2 SQIVND (reference sequence). Written as DNA, the CDR3 is TGTGCCAGTAGGAAGACTAGCGGGAGCTCCTACGAGCAGTACTTC. Encoded protein: CASRKTSGSSYEQYF.

This clonotype was observed many times. The rearrangement uses TRBV18 and TRBJ2-7; D might be TRBD1 (5 bases). Trimming pared 5 bases from V and 3 bases from J, leaving 14 bases between. This CDR3 comprises 14 residues. CDR1 and CDR2 (germline): KGHSH, LQKENI. CDR3 residues: CASSYRDRIYEQYF. DNA of the CDR3: TGTGCCAGCTCATACCGTGACAGAATCTACGAGCAGTACTTC.

J is TRBJ1-4 and V is TRBV6-2 or TRBV6-3; 9 bases agree with TRBD1. CDR3 length equals 16 residues. CDR1 MNHEY and CDR2 SVGEGT come from the germline V gene. V lost 4 bases, J lost 5 bases, and 8 bases stayed unmatched. The CDR3 reads CASSSPTGGRNEKLFF. CDR3 nucleotide sequence: TGTGCCAGCAGTTCTCCGACAGGGGGTAGGAATGAAAAACTGTTTTTT.

At least ten counts were recorded for this clonotype. J is TRBJ2-5 and V is TRBV20-1, with a possible D match to TRBD2 (5 bases). Trimming removed 3 bases at V and 1 base at J, with 9 bases between. Germline values: CDR1 DFQATT, CDR2 SNEGSKA (reference sequence). CDR3 size: 13 residues. CDR3 nucleotide sequence: TGCAGTGCTAGGGGCGGACTCCAAGAGACCCAGTACTTC. This translates into CSARGGLQETQYF.

The sample holds many counts of this clonotype. The chain has TRBV10-2 and TRBJ1-5, with unresolved D. Germline CDR1 and CDR2: WSHSY and SAAADI. Trimming took off 0 bases at V and 4 bases at J, with 13 bases between the two ends. This CDR3 comprises 16 residues. The CDR3 DNA sequence: TGCGCCAGCAGTGAGTCGCTGTTGCACATTAATCAGCCCCAGCATTTT. Its translation: CASSESLLHINQPQHF.

This clonotype was seen only a few times. The V and J genes are TRBV3-1 and TRBJ2-1; D uncertain. V lost 1 base and J 4 bases, leaving 8 bases between the germline ends. CDR1 and CDR2 (germline): LGHDT, YNNKEL (reference sequence). The CDR3 consists of 14 residues. The CDR3 DNA reads TGTGCCAGCAGCCAAGCAGGACCTTACAATGAGCAGTTCTTC. Residues: CASSQAGPYNEQFF.

This clonotype was counted only a few times. CDR3 DNA sequence: TGTGCCAGCATTCATGGACTAGCGGGAGTAGTCCATGAGCAGTTCTTC. Protein sequence: CASIHGLAGVVHEQFF. This sequence joins TRBV6-1 and TRBJ2-1; 13 bases line up with TRBD2. The CDR3 loop spans 16 amino acids. V lost 7 bases, J lost 8 bases, and 11 bases stayed unmatched. Germline CDR1 reads MNHNS; CDR2 reads SASEGT.

This clonotype was seen many times. The chain has TRBV12-3 or TRBV12-4 and TRBJ1-5; tentatively, D is TRBD1 (5 bases). This CDR3 comprises 14 residues. Trimming left V 3 bases short and J 4 bases short, with 10 bases between. The CDR3 reads CASSFLQGNQPQHF. As DNA, the CDR3 is TGTGCCAGCAGTTTTCTTCAGGGAAATCAGCCCCAGCATTTT.

The table lists this clonotype with many counts. The V call is TRBV12-3 or TRBV12-4, the J call TRBJ2-7, with 12 bases lining up with TRBD1. CDR3 size: 17 residues. The V segment lost 3 bases and the J segment 2 bases; nucleotides outside the gene matches: 8. CDR3 loop: CASSFGTGGFGPYEQYF. The CDR3 bases are TGTGCCAGCAGTTTTGGGACAGGGGGCTTCGGCCCCTACGAGCAGTACTTC.

This clonotype was picked up a small number of times. The V call is TRBV6-6, the J call TRBJ1-2; no clear D. The CDR3 loop spans 16 amino acids. Germline CDR1 reads MNHNY; CDR2 reads SVGAGI (reference sequence). The germline V and J ends were trimmed by 2 bases and 0 bases, with 13 bases remaining between them. The CDR3 coding sequence is TGTGCCAGCAGTTACCTGGCGACTGATGCTAACTATGGCTACACCTTC. Residues: CASSYLATDANYGYTF.

In its sample, this clonotype was seen a few times. The rearrangement uses TRBV19 and TRBJ2-3, with TRBD1 identical over 7 bases. The CDR3 has 13 amino acids. Germline V gene lookup returns CDR1 LNHDA and CDR2 SQIVND (reference sequence). The V and J ends lost 9 bases and 5 bases, in that order; junction bases with no gene match: 8. The CDR3 DNA reads TGTGCCAGCTGTGGACGGGACAGAGATACGCAGTATTTT. Amino acids: CASCGRDRDTQYF.

This clonotype was found many times. The J gene is TRBJ1-6, the V gene TRBV7-2, with a tentative D call TRBD1 (6 bases). V lost 5 bases to trimming and J lost 4 bases, with 21 bases between them. CDR1 and CDR2 from the germline V gene are SGHTA and FQGNSA. This CDR3 is built from 18 residues. As DNA, the CDR3 is TGTGCCAGCAGCCCCCTCCGGGTAGGGGGGACTTATAATTCACCCCTCCACTTT. Residues: CASSPLRVGGTYNSPLHF. The full variable domain, with the rest looked up from reference TRBV7-2 and TRBJ1-6, is GAGVSQSPSNKVTEKGKDVELRCDPISGHTALYWYRQSLGQGLEFLIYFQGNSAPDKSGLPSDRFSAERTGGSVSTLTIQRTQQEDSAVYLCASSPLRVGGTYNSPLHFGNGTRLTVT.

This clonotype was seen repeatedly, ten times or more. The chain is built from TRBV7-3 and TRBJ2-1; 10 bases are shared with TRBD1. V shed 5 bases and J 6 bases; nucleotides not matched to a gene: 7. The CDR3 is 15 residues long. Per germline, CDR1 SGHTA and CDR2 FQGTGA. CDR3 loop: CASSQTGGSSNEQFF. The CDR3 DNA sequence: TGTGCCAGCAGCCAGACAGGGGGCTCGAGCAATGAGCAGTTCTTC.